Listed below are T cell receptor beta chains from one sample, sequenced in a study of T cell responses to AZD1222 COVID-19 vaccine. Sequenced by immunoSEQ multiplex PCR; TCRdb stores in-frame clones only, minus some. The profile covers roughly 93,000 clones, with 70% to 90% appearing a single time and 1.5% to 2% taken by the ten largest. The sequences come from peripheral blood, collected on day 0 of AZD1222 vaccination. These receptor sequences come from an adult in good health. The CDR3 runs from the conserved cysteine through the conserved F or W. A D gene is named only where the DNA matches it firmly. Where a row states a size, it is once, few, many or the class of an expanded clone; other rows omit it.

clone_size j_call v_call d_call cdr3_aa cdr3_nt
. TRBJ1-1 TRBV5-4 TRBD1 CASSLDRGNTEAFF TGTGCCAGCAGCTTGGACAGGGGAAACACTGAAGCTTTCTTT
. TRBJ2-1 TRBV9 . CASSVEDEQFF TGTGCCAGCAGCGTAGAGGATGAGCAGTTCTTC
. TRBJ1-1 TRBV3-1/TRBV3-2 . CASSQGTGNTEAFF TGTGCCAGCAGCCAAGGAACAGGGAACACTGAAGCTTTCTTT
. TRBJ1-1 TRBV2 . CASSFYLGTEAFF TGTGCCAGCAGTTTTTATTTGGGCACTGAAGCTTTCTTT
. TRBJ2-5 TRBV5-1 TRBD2 CASGLTGGLQETQYF TGCGCCAGCGGTCTAACGGGGGGTCTACAAGAGACCCAGTACTTC
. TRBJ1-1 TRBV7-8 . CASSLNEGRNTEAFF TGTGCCAGCAGCTTAAACGAGGGAAGGAACACTGAAGCTTTCTTT
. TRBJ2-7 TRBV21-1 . CASSKLARGVLFYEQYF TGTGCCAGCAGCAAGCTGGCTAGGGGCGTTCTTTTCTACGAGCAGTACTTC
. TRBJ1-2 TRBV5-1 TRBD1 CASSYRDSPYGYTF TGCGCCAGCAGCTACCGGGACAGTCCTTATGGCTACACCTTC
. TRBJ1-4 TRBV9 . CASSPEQLNEKLFF TGTGCCAGCAGCCCCGAACAGCTAAATGAAAAACTGTTTTTT
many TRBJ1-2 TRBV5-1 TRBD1 CASSFFQGDGYTF TGCGCCAGCAGCTTTTTTCAGGGGGACGGCTACACCTTC
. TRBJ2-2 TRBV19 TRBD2 CASTAGGITGELFF TGTGCCTCTACAGCGGGGGGGATCACCGGGGAGCTGTTTTTT
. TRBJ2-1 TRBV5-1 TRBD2 CASSLSLAGGNEQFF TGCGCCAGCAGCTTGAGCCTAGCGGGGGGCAATGAGCAGTTCTTC
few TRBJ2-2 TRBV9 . CASSGTLANTGELFF TGTGCCAGCAGCGGGACCCTTGCGAACACCGGGGAGCTGTTTTTT
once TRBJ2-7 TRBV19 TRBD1 CASSSNLDRLFSTYEQYF TGTGCCAGTAGTTCGAACCTGGACAGGCTGTTTTCTACCTACGAGCAGTACTTC
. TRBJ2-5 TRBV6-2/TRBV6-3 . CASSSLLPGHQYF TGTGCCAGCAGTTCCCTACTACCGGGACATCAGTACTTC
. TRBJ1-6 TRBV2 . CASKKSGNSPLHF TGTGCCAGCAAAAAAAGTGGGAATTCACCCCTCCACTTT
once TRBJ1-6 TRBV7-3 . CASSLGVESPLHF TGTGCCAGCAGCTTAGGGGTAGAGTCACCCCTCCACTTT
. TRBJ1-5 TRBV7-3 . CASSPLPGANNQPQHF TGTGCCAGCAGCCCACTGCCGGGGGCTAATAATCAGCCCCAGCATTTT
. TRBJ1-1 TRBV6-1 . CASSEWAEHTEAFF TGTGCCAGCAGTGAATGGGCGGAACACACTGAAGCTTTCTTT
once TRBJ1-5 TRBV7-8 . CASSLASSLGPQHF TGTGCCAGCAGCTTAGCTTCTAGTCTTGGGCCCCAGCATTTT